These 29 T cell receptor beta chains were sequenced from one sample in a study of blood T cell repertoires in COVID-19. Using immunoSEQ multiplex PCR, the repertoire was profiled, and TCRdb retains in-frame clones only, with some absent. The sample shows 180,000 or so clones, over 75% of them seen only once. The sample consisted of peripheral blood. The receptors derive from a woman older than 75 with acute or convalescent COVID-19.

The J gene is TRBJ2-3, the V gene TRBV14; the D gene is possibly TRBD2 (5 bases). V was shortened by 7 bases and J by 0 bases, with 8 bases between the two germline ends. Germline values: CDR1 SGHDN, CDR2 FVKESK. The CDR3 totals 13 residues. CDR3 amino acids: CASNRRSTDTQYF. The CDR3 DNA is TGTGCCAGCAATAGGAGGAGCACAGATACGCAGTATTTT.

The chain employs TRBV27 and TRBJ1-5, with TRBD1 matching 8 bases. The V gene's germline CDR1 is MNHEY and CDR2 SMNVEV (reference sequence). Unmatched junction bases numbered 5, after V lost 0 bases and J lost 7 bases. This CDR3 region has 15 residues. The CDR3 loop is CASSLSHRGDQPQHF. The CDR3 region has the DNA TGTGCCAGCAGTTTATCCCACAGGGGGGACCAGCCCCAGCATTTT.

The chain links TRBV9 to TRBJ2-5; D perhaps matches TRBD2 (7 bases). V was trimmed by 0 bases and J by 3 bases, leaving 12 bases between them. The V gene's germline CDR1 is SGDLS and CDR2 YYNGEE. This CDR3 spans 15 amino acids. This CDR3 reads CASSVAGGLEETQYF. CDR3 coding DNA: TGTGCCAGCAGCGTAGCGGGGGGCCTGGAAGAGACCCAGTACTTC.

CDR3 loop: CASSLQGTLNNSPLHF. The CDR3 nucleotides are TGTGCCAGCAGCCTCCAGGGTACCTTGAATAATTCACCCCTCCACTTT. The V and J genes are TRBV7-2 and TRBJ1-6; D is perhaps TRBD1 (5 bases). The CDR3 is 16 residues long. Germline lookup yields CDR1 SGHTA and CDR2 FQGNSA. Trimming removed 5 bases at V and 5 bases at J, with 16 bases between.

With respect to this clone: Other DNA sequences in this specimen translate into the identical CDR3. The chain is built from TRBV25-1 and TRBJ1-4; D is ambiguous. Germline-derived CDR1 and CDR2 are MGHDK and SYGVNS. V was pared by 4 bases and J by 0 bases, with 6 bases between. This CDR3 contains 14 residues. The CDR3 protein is CASSARATNEKLFF. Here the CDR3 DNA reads TGTGCCAGCAGTGCCCGTGCAACTAATGAAAAACTGTTTTTT.

The CDR3 DNA reads as TGTGCCTGGAGTAAAGTAGGGGGAGGCTACACCTTC. It is translated as CAWSKVGGGYTF. The chain combines TRBV30 with TRBJ1-2, with D maybe TRBD1 (6 bases). From germline, CDR1 is GTSNPN and CDR2 SVGIG (reference sequence). The CDR3 runs to 12 residues. Trimming pared 2 bases from V and 8 bases from J, leaving 12 bases between.

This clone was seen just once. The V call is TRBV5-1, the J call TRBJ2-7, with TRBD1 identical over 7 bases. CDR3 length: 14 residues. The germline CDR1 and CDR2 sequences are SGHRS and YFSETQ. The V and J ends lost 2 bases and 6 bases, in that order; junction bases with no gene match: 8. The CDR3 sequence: CASSFSTGPGEQYF. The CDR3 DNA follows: TGCGCCAGCAGCTTTTCGACAGGGCCGGGCGAGCAGTACTTC. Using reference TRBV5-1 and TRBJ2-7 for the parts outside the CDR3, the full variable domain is KAGVTQTPRYLIKTRGQQVTLSCSPISGHRSVSWYQQTPGQGLQFLFEYFSETQRNKGNFPGRFSGRQFSNSRSEMNVSTLELGDSALYLCASSFSTGPGEQYFGPGTRLTVT.

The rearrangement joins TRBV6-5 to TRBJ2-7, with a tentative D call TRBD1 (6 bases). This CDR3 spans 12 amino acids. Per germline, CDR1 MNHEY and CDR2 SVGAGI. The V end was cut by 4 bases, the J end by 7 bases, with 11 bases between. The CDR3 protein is CASSFTGWEQYF. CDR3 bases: TGTGCCAGCAGTTTTACAGGGTGGGAGCAGTACTTC.

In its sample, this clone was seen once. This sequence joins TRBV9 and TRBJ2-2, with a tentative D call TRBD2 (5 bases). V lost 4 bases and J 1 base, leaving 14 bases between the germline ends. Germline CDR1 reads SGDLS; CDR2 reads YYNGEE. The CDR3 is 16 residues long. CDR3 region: CASSPRTGMNTGELFF. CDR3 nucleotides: TGTGCCAGCAGCCCCCGGACGGGGATGAACACCGGGGAGCTGTTTTTT.

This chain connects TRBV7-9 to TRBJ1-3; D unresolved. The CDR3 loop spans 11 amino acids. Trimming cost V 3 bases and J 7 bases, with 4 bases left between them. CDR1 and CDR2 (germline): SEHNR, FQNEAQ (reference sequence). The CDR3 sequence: CASSFSNTIYF. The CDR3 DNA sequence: TGTGCCAGCAGCTTTAGTAACACCATATATTTT.

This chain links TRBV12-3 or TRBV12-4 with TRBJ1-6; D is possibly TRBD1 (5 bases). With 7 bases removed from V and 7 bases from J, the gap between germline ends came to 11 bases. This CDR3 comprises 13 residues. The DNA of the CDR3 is TGTGCCAGCACGAACAGGTCGAATTCACCCCTCCACTTT. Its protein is CASTNRSNSPLHF.

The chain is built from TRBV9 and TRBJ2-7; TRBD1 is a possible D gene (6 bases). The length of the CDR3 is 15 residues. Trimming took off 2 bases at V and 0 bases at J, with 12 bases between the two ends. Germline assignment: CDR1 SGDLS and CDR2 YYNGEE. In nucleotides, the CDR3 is TGTGCCAGCAGCGTGACCACAGGGAACTCCTACGAGCAGTACTTC. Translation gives CASSVTTGNSYEQYF. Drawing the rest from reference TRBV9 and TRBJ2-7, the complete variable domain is DSGVTQTPKHLITATGQRVTLRCSPRSGDLSVYWYQQSLDQGLQFLIQYYNGEERAKGNILERFSAQQFPDLHSELNLSSLELGDSALYFCASSVTTGNSYEQYFGPGTRLTVT.

CDR3 sequence: CASSLGVGQGAGELFF. The CDR3 bases are TGTGCCAGCAGCTTAGGTGTCGGACAGGGGGCCGGGGAGCTGTTTTTT. V usage is TRBV7-8 and J usage is TRBJ2-2; 10 positions agree with TRBD1. CDR3 length equals 16 residues. Germline loops: CDR1 SGHVS, CDR2 FQNEAQ. V lost 1 base to trimming and J lost 6 bases; unmatched junction nucleotides: 5.

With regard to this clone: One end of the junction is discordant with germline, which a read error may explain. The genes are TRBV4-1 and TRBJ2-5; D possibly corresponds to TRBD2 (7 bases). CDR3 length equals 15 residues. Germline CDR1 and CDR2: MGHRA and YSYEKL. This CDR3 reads CASSQDQEGGLSRDF. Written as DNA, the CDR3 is TGCGCCAGCAGCCAAGATCAGGAGGGGGGGCTGAGCAGGGACTTC.

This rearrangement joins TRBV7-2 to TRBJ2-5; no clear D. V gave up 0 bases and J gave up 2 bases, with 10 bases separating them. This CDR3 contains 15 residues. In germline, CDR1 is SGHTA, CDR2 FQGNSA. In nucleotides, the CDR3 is TGTGCCAGCAGCTTAGCCCCTGCAGGTCAAGAGACCCAGTACTTC. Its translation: CASSLAPAGQETQYF.

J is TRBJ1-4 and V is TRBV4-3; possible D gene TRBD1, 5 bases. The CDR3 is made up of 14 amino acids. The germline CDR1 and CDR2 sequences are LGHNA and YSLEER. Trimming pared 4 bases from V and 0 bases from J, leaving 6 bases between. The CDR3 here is CASSRQTTNEKLFF. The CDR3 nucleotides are TGCGCCAGCAGCCGACAGACAACTAATGAAAAACTGTTTTTT.

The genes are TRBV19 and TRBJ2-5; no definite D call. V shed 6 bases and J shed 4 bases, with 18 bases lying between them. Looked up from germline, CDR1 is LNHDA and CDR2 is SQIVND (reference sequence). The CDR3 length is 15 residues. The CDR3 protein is CASSPFASPGETQYF. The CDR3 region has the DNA TGTGCCAGTAGCCCTTTCGCGTCCCCAGGAGAGACCCAGTACTTC.

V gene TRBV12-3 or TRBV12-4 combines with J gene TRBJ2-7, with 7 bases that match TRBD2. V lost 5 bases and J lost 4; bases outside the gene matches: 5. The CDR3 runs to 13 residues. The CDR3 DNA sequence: TGTGCCAGCAGTATGACTAGCTCGTACGAGCAGTACTTC. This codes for CASSMTSSYEQYF.

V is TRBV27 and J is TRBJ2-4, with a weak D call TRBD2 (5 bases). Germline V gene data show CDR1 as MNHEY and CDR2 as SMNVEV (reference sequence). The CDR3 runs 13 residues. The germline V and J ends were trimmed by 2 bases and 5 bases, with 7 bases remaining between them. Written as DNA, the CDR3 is TGTGCCAGCAGTTTACGGGGTCAAAACATTCAGTACTTC. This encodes CASSLRGQNIQYF.

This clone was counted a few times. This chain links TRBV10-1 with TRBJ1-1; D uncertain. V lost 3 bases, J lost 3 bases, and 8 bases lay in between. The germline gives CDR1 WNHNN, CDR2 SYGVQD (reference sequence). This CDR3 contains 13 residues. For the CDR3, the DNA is TGCGCCAGCAGTGATAACAGTTACACTGAAGCTTTCTTT. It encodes CASSDNSYTEAFF.

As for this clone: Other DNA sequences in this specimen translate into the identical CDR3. CDR3 nucleotide sequence: TGTGCCAGCAGCTTAGGACAAGATAATTCACCCCTCCACTTT. Amino acids: CASSLGQDNSPLHF. V usage is TRBV7-9 and J usage is TRBJ1-6; no clear D gene. V lost 1 base to trimming and J lost 5 bases, with 6 bases between them. This CDR3 is 14 amino acids long. Germline V gene data show CDR1 as SEHNR and CDR2 as FQNEAQ (reference sequence).

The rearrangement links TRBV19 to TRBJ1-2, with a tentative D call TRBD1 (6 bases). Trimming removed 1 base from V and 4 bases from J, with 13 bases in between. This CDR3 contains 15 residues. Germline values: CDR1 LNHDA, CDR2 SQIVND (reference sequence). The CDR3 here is CASSIAHRDIYGYTF. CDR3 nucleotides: TGTGCCAGTAGTATAGCTCACAGGGATATCTATGGCTACACCTTC.

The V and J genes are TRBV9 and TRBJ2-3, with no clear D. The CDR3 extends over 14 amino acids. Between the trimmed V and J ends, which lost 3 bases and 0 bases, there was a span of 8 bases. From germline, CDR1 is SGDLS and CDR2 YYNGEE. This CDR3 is CASSALTSTDTQYF. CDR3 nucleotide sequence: TGTGCCAGCAGCGCCCTAACTAGCACAGATACGCAGTATTTT. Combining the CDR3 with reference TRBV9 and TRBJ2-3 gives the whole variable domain DSGVTQTPKHLITATGQRVTLRCSPRSGDLSVYWYQQSLDQGLQFLIQYYNGEERAKGNILERFSAQQFPDLHSELNLSSLELGDSALYFCASSALTSTDTQYFGPGTRLTVL.

The CDR3 region is CASSPYGTEAFF. CDR3 DNA sequence: TGTGCCAGCTCACCCTACGGGACTGAAGCTTTCTTT. This chain uses TRBV18 with TRBJ1-1, with D hard to call. The CDR3 length is 12 residues. Germline V gene sequence: CDR1 KGHSH, CDR2 LQKENI. Trimming removed 3 bases from V and 5 bases from J, with 7 bases in between.

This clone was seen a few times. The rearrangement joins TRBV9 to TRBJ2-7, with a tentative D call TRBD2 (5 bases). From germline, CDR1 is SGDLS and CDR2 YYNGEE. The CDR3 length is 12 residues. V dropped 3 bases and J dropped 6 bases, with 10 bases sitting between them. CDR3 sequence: CASSAGGLEQYF. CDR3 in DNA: TGTGCCAGCAGCGCAGGCGGGCTCGAGCAGTACTTC.

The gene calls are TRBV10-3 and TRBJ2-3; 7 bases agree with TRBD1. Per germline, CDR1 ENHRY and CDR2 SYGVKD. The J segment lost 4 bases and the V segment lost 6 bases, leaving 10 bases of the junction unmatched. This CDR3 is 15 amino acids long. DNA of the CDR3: TGTGCCATCAGCGACCGGGACAGAGGGTCAGATACGCAGTATTTT. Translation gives CAISDRDRGSDTQYF.

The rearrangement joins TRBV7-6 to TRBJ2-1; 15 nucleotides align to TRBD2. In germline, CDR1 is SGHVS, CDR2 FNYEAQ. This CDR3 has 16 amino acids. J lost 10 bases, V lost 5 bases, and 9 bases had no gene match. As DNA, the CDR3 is TGTGCCAGCAGCCAATCTGGACTAGCGGGGGGGGAGGAGCAGTTCTTC. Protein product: CASSQSGLAGGEEQFF.

The CDR3 sequence is CASTNGQGYGYTF. The CDR3 region has the DNA TGTGCCAGCACTAACGGACAGGGGTATGGCTACACCTTC. This chain joins TRBV12-3 or TRBV12-4 and TRBJ1-2; TRBD1 matches at 9 bases. The CDR3 is 13 amino acids. Trimming removed 7 bases from V and 5 bases from J; junction bases left unmatched: 5.

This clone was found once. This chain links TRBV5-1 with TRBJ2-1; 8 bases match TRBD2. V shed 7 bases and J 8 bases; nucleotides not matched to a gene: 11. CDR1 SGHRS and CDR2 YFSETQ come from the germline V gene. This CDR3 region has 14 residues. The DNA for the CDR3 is TGCGCCAGCGCCCGGACTCCCGGGGGGGATGAGCAGTTCTTC. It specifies CASARTPGGDEQFF.